These 13 T cell receptor beta chains came from one sample sequenced in a study of T cell responses to AZD1222 COVID-19 vaccine. Sequenced by immunoSEQ multiplex PCR; TCRdb stores in-frame clones only, minus some. The table records fewer than 300,000 clones, 93% of them present only once. The sequencing used peripheral blood, collected on day 0 of AZD1222 vaccination. The origin of the receptors is an adult in good health.

The chain employs TRBV5-1 and TRBJ2-7, with 10 bases identical to TRBD1. J lost 5 bases, V lost 3 bases, and 2 bases had no gene match. The CDR3 contains 13 residues. Germline CDR1 and CDR2: SGHRS and YFSETQ. DNA of the CDR3: TGCGCCAGCAGCTCCGGGACAGGGGACGAGCAGTACTTC. Protein: CASSSGTGDEQYF.

Of note for this clone: Other DNA sequences of this sample code for an identical CDR3. V gene TRBV7-2 combines with J gene TRBJ1-5; tentatively, D is TRBD1 (6 bases). This CDR3 spans 15 amino acids. The ends were cut back, 4 bases at V and 1 base at J, with 11 bases in the middle. CDR1 SGHTA and CDR2 FQGNSA come from the germline V gene. In nucleotides, the CDR3 is TGTGCCAGCAGCTCCCTCACAGGGAGCAATCAGCCCCAGCATTTT. Its protein is CASSSLTGSNQPQHF.

This chain connects TRBV19 to TRBJ1-5, with TRBD1 as a possible D gene (6 bases). Germline values: CDR1 LNHDA, CDR2 SQIVND (reference sequence). Trimming cost V 3 bases and J 5 bases, with 8 bases left between them. The CDR3 contains 13 residues. The CDR3 protein is CASSIGQYQPQHF. The CDR3 DNA reads TGTGCCAGTAGTATCGGACAGTATCAGCCCCAGCATTTT.

The rearrangement joins TRBV9 to TRBJ1-1; no clear D. Trimming removed 0 bases at V and 0 bases at J, with 6 bases between. Germline V gene data show CDR1 as SGDLS and CDR2 as YYNGEE. This CDR3 has 14 residues. The chain's CDR3 is CASSVGAVNTEAFF. For the CDR3, the DNA is TGTGCCAGCAGCGTAGGGGCGGTGAACACTGAAGCTTTCTTT.

V gene TRBV6-5 combines with J gene TRBJ2-7, with D unclear. CDR1 and CDR2 from the germline V gene are MNHEY and SVGAGI. This CDR3 spans 13 amino acids. The V end was cut by 10 bases, the J end by 1 base, with 14 bases between. This CDR3 is CATDLTRSYEQYF. The CDR3 bases are TGTGCCACCGACCTCACTCGGTCCTACGAGCAGTACTTC.

The chain combines TRBV28 with TRBJ1-1; D is possibly TRBD1 (6 bases). Germline V gene data show CDR1 as MDHEN and CDR2 as SYDVKM. CDR3 length: 15 amino acids. With 5 bases removed from V and 0 bases from J, the gap between germline ends came to 13 bases. CDR3 DNA sequence: TGTGCCAGCAGTCGGGCGGGGGCGTTGAACACTGAAGCTTTCTTT. Its protein is CASSRAGALNTEAFF.

The rearrangement joins TRBV4-2 to TRBJ1-6, with a possible D match to TRBD1 (5 bases). Germline values: CDR1 LGHNA, CDR2 YNFKEQ. The CDR3 has 16 amino acids. V was pared by 0 bases and J by 9 bases, with 15 bases between. The CDR3 region is CASSQEQWQGSSPLHF. The CDR3 bases are TGTGCCAGCAGCCAAGAGCAATGGCAGGGAAGTTCACCCCTCCACTTT.

The J gene is TRBJ2-1, the V gene TRBV4-1; no clear D gene. Trimming stripped 1 base from V and 6 bases from J, with 7 bases between. This CDR3 contains 13 residues. In germline, CDR1 is MGHRA, CDR2 YSYEKL. CDR3 nucleotides: TGCGCCAGCAGCCAAGGGAAGGTCAATGAGCAGTTCTTC. Translating gives CASSQGKVNEQFF.

The J gene is TRBJ2-7, the V gene TRBV5-4; tentative D call: TRBD1 (6 bases). The CDR3 contains 14 residues. V lost 1 base, J lost 3 bases, and 11 bases lay in between. Germline V gene sequence: CDR1 SGHNT, CDR2 YYREEE (reference sequence). The CDR3: CASSLQGTRYEQYF. The CDR3 nucleotides read TGTGCCAGCAGCTTGCAGGGGACACGCTACGAGCAGTACTTC.

V is TRBV15 and J is TRBJ2-7; 7 nucleotides line up with TRBD1. Germline V gives CDR1 LNHNV, CDR2 YYDKDF (reference sequence). The trim removed 1 base at V and 4 bases at J, leaving 4 bases unmatched. The CDR3 sequence is 14 residues long. The CDR3, as DNA: TGTGCCACCAGCAGAGCCGGCAGGGGGTACGAGCAGTACTTC. It specifies CATSRAGRGYEQYF.

The table lists this clone with a count of one. The chain couples TRBV28 to TRBJ1-6; D is unclear. Trimming pared 3 bases from V and 7 bases from J, leaving 7 bases between. Germline CDR1 MDHEN, CDR2 SYDVKM. The CDR3 loop spans 13 amino acids. In DNA form, the CDR3 reads TGTGCCAGCAGTTTGCCTATGAATTCACCCCTCCACTTT. Its protein is CASSLPMNSPLHF.

This clone was detected once. The genes are TRBV7-9 and TRBJ2-5, with D hard to call. CDR3 length equals 14 residues. The V gene's germline CDR1 is SEHNR and CDR2 FQNEAQ (reference sequence). The V gene lost 6 bases and the J gene lost 2 bases, with 13 bases spanning the gap. CDR3: CASSIIPNQETQYF. The CDR3 DNA reads TGTGCCAGCAGTATAATTCCAAATCAAGAGACCCAGTACTTC.

This sequence joins TRBV28 and TRBJ2-7, with a weak D call TRBD2 (5 bases). V gave up 3 bases and J gave up 4 bases, with 28 bases separating them. Germline lookup yields CDR1 MDHEN and CDR2 SYDVKM. The CDR3 totals 19 residues. This chain's CDR3 is CASSLRVSTSPSTPYEQYF. In DNA form, the CDR3 reads TGTGCCAGCAGTTTGAGGGTATCGACCTCACCATCGACCCCTTACGAGCAGTACTTC.